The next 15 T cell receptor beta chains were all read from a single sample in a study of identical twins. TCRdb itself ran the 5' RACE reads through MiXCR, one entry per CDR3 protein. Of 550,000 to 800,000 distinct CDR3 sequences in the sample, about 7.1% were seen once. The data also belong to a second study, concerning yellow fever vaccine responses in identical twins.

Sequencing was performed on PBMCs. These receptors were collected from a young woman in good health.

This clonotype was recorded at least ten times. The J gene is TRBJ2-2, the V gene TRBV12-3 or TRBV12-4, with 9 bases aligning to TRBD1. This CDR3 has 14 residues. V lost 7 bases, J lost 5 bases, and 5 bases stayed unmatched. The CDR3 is CASKQGAQTGELFF. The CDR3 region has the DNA TGTGCCAGCAAACAGGGGGCGCAGACCGGGGAGCTGTTTTTT.

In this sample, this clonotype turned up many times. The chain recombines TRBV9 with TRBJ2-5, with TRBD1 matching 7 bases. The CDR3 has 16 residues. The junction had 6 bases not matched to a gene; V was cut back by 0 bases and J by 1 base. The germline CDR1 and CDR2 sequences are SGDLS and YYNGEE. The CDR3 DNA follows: TGTGCCAGCAGCGTAGGGACAGGCGGCCTCCAAGAGACCCAGTACTTC. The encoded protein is CASSVGTGGLQETQYF.

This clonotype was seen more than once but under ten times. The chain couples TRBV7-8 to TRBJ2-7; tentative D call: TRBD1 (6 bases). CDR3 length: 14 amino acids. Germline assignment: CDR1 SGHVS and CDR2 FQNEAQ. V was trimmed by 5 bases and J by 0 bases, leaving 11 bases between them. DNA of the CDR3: TGTGCCAGCAGCACAGACAGGAGCTCCTACGAGCAGTACTTC. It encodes CASSTDRSSYEQYF.

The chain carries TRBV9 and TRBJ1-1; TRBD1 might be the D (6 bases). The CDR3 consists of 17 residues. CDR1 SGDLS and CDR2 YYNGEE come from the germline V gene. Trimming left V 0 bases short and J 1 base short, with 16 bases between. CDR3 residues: CASSVDMAGAPNTEAFF. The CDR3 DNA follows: TGTGCCAGCAGCGTAGATATGGCAGGGGCCCCGAACACTGAAGCTTTCTTT.

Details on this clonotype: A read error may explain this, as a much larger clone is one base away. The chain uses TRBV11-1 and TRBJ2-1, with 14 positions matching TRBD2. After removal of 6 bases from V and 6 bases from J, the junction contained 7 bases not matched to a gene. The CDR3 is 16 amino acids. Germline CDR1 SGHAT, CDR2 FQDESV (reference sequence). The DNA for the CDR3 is TGTGCCAGCAGACCAGGACTAGCGGGGGGAGGCAATGAGCAGTTCTTC. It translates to CASRPGLAGGGNEQFF. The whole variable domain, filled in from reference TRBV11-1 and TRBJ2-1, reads EAEVAQSPRYKITEKSQAVAFWCDPISGHATLYWYRQILGQGPELLVQFQDESVVDDSQLPKDRFSAERLKGVDSTLKIQPAELGDSAMYLCASRPGLAGGGNEQFFGPGTRLTVL.

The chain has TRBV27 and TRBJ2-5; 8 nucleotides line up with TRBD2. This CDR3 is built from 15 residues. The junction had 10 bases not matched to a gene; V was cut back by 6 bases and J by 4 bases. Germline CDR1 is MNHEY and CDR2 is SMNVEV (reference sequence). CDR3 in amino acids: CASRNLGLAGETQYF. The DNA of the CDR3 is TGTGCCAGCAGAAACCTAGGACTAGCAGGAGAGACCCAGTACTTC.

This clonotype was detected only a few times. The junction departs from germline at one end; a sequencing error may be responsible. The CDR3 reads CGVPRENTDTQYF. The DNA for the CDR3 is TGCGGCGTTCCGAGGGAAAACACAGATACGCAGTATTTT. This sequence joins TRBV29-1 and TRBJ2-3, with D perhaps matching TRBD2 (5 bases). This CDR3 spans 13 amino acids. CDR1 is SQVTM, CDR2 ANQGSEA, per germline.

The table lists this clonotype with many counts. The CDR3 sequence: CASRSPGQEQFF. The DNA for the CDR3 is TGTGCCAGCAGATCCCCGGGACAAGAGCAGTTCTTC. The J gene is TRBJ2-1, the V gene TRBV6-5, with a tentative D call TRBD1 (6 bases). This CDR3 contains 12 residues. Trimming stripped 6 bases from V and 10 bases from J, with 13 bases between. Germline V gene data show CDR1 as MNHEY and CDR2 as SVGAGI.

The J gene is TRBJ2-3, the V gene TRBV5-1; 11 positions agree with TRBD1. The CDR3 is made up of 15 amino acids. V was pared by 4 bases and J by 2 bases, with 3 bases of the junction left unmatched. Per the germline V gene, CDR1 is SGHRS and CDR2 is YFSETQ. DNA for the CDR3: TGCGCCAGCAGCATAGGACAGGGGGCCACAGATACGCAGTATTTT. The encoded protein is CASSIGQGATDTQYF.

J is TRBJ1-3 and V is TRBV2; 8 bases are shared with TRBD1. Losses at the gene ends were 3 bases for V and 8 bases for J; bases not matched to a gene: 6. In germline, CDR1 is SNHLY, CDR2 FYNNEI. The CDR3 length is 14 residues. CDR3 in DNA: TGTGCCAGCAGTGAGGACAGGGTCCTTCACACCATATATTTT. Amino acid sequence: CASSEDRVLHTIYF.

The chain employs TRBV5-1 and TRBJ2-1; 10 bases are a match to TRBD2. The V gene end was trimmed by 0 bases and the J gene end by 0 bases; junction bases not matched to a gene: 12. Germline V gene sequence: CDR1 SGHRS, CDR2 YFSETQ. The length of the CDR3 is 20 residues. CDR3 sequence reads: CASSLDWLAGALSSYNEQFF. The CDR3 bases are TGCGCCAGCAGCTTGGATTGGCTAGCGGGGGCCTTGAGCTCCTACAATGAGCAGTTCTTC.

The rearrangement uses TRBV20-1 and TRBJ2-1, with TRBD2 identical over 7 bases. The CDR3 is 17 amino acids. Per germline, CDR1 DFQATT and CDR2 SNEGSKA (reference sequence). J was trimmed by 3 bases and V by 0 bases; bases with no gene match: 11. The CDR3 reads CSARDRDGLGDYNEQFF. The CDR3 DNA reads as TGCAGTGCTAGAGACAGGGACGGACTAGGGGACTACAATGAGCAGTTCTTC.

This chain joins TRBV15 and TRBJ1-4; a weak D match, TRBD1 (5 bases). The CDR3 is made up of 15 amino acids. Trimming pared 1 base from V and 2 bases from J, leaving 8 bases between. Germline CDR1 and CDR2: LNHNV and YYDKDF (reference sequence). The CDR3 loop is CATSRAAGTNEKLFF. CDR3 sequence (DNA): TGTGCCACCAGCAGAGCCGCAGGGACTAATGAAAAACTGTTTTTT. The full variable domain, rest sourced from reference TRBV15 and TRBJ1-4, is DAMVIQNPRYQVTQFGKPVTLSCSQTLNHNVMYWYQQKSSQAPKLLFHYYDKDFNNEADTPDNFQSRRPNTSFCFLDIRSPGLGDTAMYLCATSRAAGTNEKLFFGSGTQLSVL.

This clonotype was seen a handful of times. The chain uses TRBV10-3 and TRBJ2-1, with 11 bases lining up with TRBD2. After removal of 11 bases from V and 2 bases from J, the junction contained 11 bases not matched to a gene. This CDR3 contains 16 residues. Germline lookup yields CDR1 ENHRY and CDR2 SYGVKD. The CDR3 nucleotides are TGTGCCCATCAGTCTAGCGGGGGGTCAACCTACAATGAGCAGTTCTTC. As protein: CAHQSSGGSTYNEQFF.

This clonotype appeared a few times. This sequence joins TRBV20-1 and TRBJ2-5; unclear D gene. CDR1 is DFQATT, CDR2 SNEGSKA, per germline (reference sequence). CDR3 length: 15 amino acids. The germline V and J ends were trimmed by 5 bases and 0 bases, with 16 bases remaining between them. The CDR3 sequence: CSAPPYGGHQETQYF. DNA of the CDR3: TGCAGTGCTCCCCCCTACGGCGGTCACCAAGAGACCCAGTACTTC.